This T cell receptor (beta chain) came from a study of CD8+ T cells in alopecia areata. Study-level background: Treated patients were given oral tofacitinib, which was dosed at 5 to 10 mg twice daily. For 6 to 18 months, tofacitinib was taken, and 6 months off drug followed. Findings and limits, study-wide: Normal scalp showed lower clonality than lesional scalp, especially alopecia totalis/universalis. In blood and scalp, many expanded lesional clones persisted during tofacitinib.

Treatment specified: oral pan-JAK inhibitor, 5-10 mg twice daily. Extracted from the samples, RNA was reverse transcribed into cDNA to serve as the sequencing template. Assay: immunoSEQ multiplex PCR; the TCRdb copy retains only in-frame clones and omits some. The sample yields around 150,000 clones, approximately 60% seen once. V lost 5 bases and J 8 bases, leaving 19 bases between the germline ends. CDR1 is MNHEY and CDR2 is SMNVEV in the germline V gene (reference sequence). The CDR3 spans 16 residues. A note on this clone: What it recognizes is unknown.

Source: CD4+ T cells sorted from blood, taken at week 24, from a patient treated with tofacitinib. The receptor was derived from a human donor with alopecia areata. The chain joins TRBV27 to TRBJ1-6; D unclear. The CDR3 DNA sequence: TGTGCCAGCAGTACCCGACCCGGGATCTGGGATTCACCCCTCCACTTT. This translates into CASSTRPGIWDSPLHF.